The 27 T cell receptor beta chains reported below all come from one sample, sequenced in a study of T cells in Graves' hyperthyroidism and ophthalmopathy. It was RNA transcripts that yielded the amplified TCR beta CDR3 regions. The primer set for the first-round RT-PCR of the TCR CDR3 was HTBI. One entry per CDR3 protein, called by TCRdb with MiXCR from the multiplex PCR reads. The repertoire includes around 400,000 distinct CDR3 sequences, around a quarter of them detected once, and less than 85% sits in the top ten. Input material: blood. The receptors here all came from a man aged 50 or older with Graves' hyperthyroidism.

The chain has TRBV5-5 and TRBJ2-7; D ambiguous. CDR3 length: 14 amino acids. Trimming removed 4 bases from V and 2 bases from J, with 13 bases in between. Germline values: CDR1 SGHKS, CDR2 YYEKEE (reference sequence). Here the CDR3 reads CASSIVEITYEQYF. In nucleotides, the CDR3 is TGTGCCAGCAGCATAGTAGAGATCACCTACGAGCAGTACTTC.

The chain has TRBV6-5 and TRBJ2-7; D is unclear. TRBJ2-1 explains the end of the DNA better; the J call may be wrong. The V gene's germline CDR1 is MNHEY and CDR2 SVGAGI. CDR3 length: 14 residues. CDR3 region: CASSYSRIPYEQFF. The CDR3 DNA is TGTGCCAGCAGTTACTCCCGCATCCCCTACGAGCAGTTCTTC.

This clonotype was seen only a few times. J is TRBJ2-3 and V is TRBV3-1; 7 bases fit TRBD1. The CDR3 sequence is 14 residues long. The germline CDR1 and CDR2 sequences are LGHDT and YNNKEL (reference sequence). With V trimmed by 3 bases and J by 6 bases, 6 bases remained unmatched. This CDR3 reads CASSQQKGADTQYF. In nucleotides, the CDR3 is TGTGCCAGCAGCCAGCAGAAGGGGGCCGATACGCAGTATTTT.

This clonotype was observed a handful of times. The rearrangement joins TRBV3-1 to TRBJ2-1; D not certain. Germline V lookup: CDR1 LGHDT, CDR2 YNNKEL (reference sequence). Trimming removed 5 bases from V and 6 bases from J, with 8 bases in between. The CDR3 length is 12 residues. DNA for the CDR3: TGTGCCAGCAGCGTAGGAATCAATGAGCAGTTCTTC. Translation gives CASSVGINEQFF.

V and J are TRBV7-2 and TRBJ1-1; D gene unclear. Germline-derived CDR1 and CDR2 are SGHTA and FQGNSA. Trimming cost V 3 bases and J 7 bases, with 6 bases left between them. The CDR3 spans 11 residues. CDR3 protein: CASSFLDEAFF. The DNA of the CDR3 is TGTGCCAGCAGCTTTCTTGATGAAGCTTTCTTT.

Notes on this clonotype: A read error may be the cause here, since a much bigger clone is one base away. The CDR3 spells CASSSASYNEQYF. The CDR3 DNA follows: TGTGCCAGCAGTTCGGCCTCCTACAATGAGCAGTACTTC. V usage is TRBV12-3 or TRBV12-4 and J usage is TRBJ2-1; unclear D gene. TRBJ2-7 matches the DNA end more closely, so the J call is doubtful. CDR3 length: 13 residues.

In its sample, this clonotype was seen many times. The chain employs TRBV11-2 and TRBJ2-7; the D gene is possibly TRBD2 (5 bases). This CDR3 is built from 14 residues. V was pared by 0 bases and J by 2 bases, with 8 bases between. Germline loops: CDR1 SGHAT, CDR2 FQNNGV. CDR3 sequence (DNA): TGTGCCAGCAGCTTAGAGCGGGCAACCTACGAGCAGTACTTC. This sequence encodes CASSLERATYEQYF.

This clonotype was recorded at least ten times. The chain is built from TRBV5-1 and TRBJ2-3, with D possibly matching TRBD1 (6 bases). CDR1 is SGHRS and CDR2 is YFSETQ in the germline V gene. The CDR3 has 17 residues. V dropped 0 bases and J dropped 2 bases, with 16 bases sitting between them. The CDR3 nucleotides read TGCGCCAGCAGCTTGGCTACTCGGACAGATTCCACAGATACGCAGTATTTT. It specifies CASSLATRTDSTDTQYF. The full variable domain, its missing parts supplied by reference TRBV5-1 and TRBJ2-3, is KAGVTQTPRYLIKTRGQQVTLSCSPISGHRSVSWYQQTPGQGLQFLFEYFSETQRNKGNFPGRFSGRQFSNSRSEMNVSTLELGDSALYLCASSLATRTDSTDTQYFGPGTRLTVL.

V is TRBV7-9 and J is TRBJ2-1, with a tentative D call TRBD1 (7 bases). Trimming shortened V by 6 bases and J by 8 bases, and 17 bases separated the two germline ends. This CDR3 region has 14 residues. CDR1 and CDR2 from the germline V gene are SEHNR and FQNEAQ (reference sequence). This chain's CDR3 is CASSPEEGADEQFF. The CDR3 DNA reads TGTGCCAGCAGTCCTGAGGAGGGGGCCGATGAGCAGTTCTTC.

V gene TRBV6-2 or TRBV6-3 combines with J gene TRBJ1-6, with 8 bases fitting TRBD1. CDR1 is MNHEY and CDR2 is SVGEGT in the germline V gene. Trimming removed 2 bases from V and 9 bases from J; junction bases left unmatched: 6. The CDR3 is 15 residues long. DNA for the CDR3: TGTGCCAGCAGTTACCGGGCAGGGGGCTTTTCACCCCTCCACTTT. Protein product: CASSYRAGGFSPLHF.

The rearrangement uses TRBV2 and TRBJ1-4, with 7 bases lining up with TRBD1. Germline loops: CDR1 SNHLY, CDR2 FYNNEI. The CDR3 runs 15 residues. The trim removed 5 bases at V and 3 bases at J, leaving 6 bases unmatched. CDR3: CASSFSGGSNEKLFF. The CDR3 DNA reads as TGTGCCAGCAGTTTCTCAGGGGGGTCTAATGAAAAACTGTTTTTT.

The V and J genes are TRBV6-1 and TRBJ1-4; D not resolved. Germline CDR1 MNHNS, CDR2 SASEGT. There are 15 residues in the CDR3. Trimming took 5 bases from V and 2 from J, leaving 12 bases between them. The CDR3 DNA reads TGTGCCAGCAGTAATCATATGGCCACTAATGAAAAACTGTTTTTT. Protein product: CASSNHMATNEKLFF.

The chain recombines TRBV20-1 with TRBJ2-3; 7 bases fit TRBD2. CDR1 is DFQATT and CDR2 is SNEGSKA in the germline V gene (reference sequence). The CDR3 sequence is 14 residues long. V shed 6 bases, J shed 3 bases, and the junction held 9 bases outside the gene matches. CDR3 nucleotides: TGCAGTGCAGTTCCTAGCGGAGCTACAGATACGCAGTATTTT. Its translation: CSAVPSGATDTQYF.

V and J are TRBV2 and TRBJ1-2; 12 nucleotides match TRBD1. The germline gives CDR1 SNHLY, CDR2 FYNNEI. J lost 6 bases, V lost 7 bases, and 9 bases had no gene match. This CDR3 comprises 15 residues. The CDR3 protein is CASKTGTGGADGYTF. The CDR3 DNA reads as TGTGCCAGCAAAACCGGGACAGGGGGCGCGGATGGCTACACCTTC.

The CDR3 coding sequence is TGCAGTGCTAATTCGGAGAGCTCCTACGAGCAGTACGTC. Its translation: CSANSESSYEQYV. The V gene is TRBV20-1, the J gene TRBJ2-7; no clear D gene. The V gene lost 4 bases and the J gene lost 0 bases, with 10 bases spanning the gap. This CDR3 has 13 amino acids. Germline CDR1 is DFQATT and CDR2 is SNEGSKA (reference sequence).

The chain is built from TRBV20-1 and TRBJ2-1, with 10 bases matching TRBD2. Trimming cost V 5 bases and J 1 base; bases outside gene matches: 11. Germline loops: CDR1 DFQATT, CDR2 SNEGSKA (reference sequence). The CDR3 extends over 17 amino acids. CDR3 nucleotides: TGCAGTGCTCCGGCTAGCGGGAGTAGTAGGTCCTACAATGAGCAGTTCTTC. It yields the protein CSAPASGSSRSYNEQFF.

A note on this clonotype: One base away lies a much larger clone, so this may be a sequencing read error. The gene calls are TRBV2 and TRBJ2-3; 11 bases are shared with TRBD2. Germline lookup yields CDR1 SNHLY and CDR2 FYNNEI. The CDR3 sequence is 15 residues long. The CDR3 here is CASLATSGRTDTRYF. The CDR3 DNA sequence: TGTGCCAGTCTAGCAACTAGCGGGAGAACAGATACGCGGTATTTT.

V and J are TRBV4-1 and TRBJ1-2; D not resolved. CDR1 MGHRA and CDR2 YSYEKL come from the germline V gene. V was trimmed by 3 bases and J by 4 bases, leaving 15 bases between them. This CDR3 has 15 amino acids. Written as DNA, the CDR3 is TGCGCCAGCAGCCAGGACCCGGGCCGGCTCTATGGCTACACCTTC. Amino acid sequence: CASSQDPGRLYGYTF.

In nucleotides, the CDR3 is TGTGCCAGCAGTGAAGCCCCCAGGGGGGGGGCGGGAAACTACGAGCAGTACTTC. Amino acid sequence: CASSEAPRGGAGNYEQYF. V usage is TRBV6-1 and J usage is TRBJ2-7; D may match TRBD1 or TRBD2 (7 bases each). Germline V lookup: CDR1 MNHNS, CDR2 SASEGT. Trimming left V 0 bases short and J 3 bases short, with 21 bases between. This CDR3 has 18 amino acids.

V gene TRBV6-2 or TRBV6-3 combines with J gene TRBJ2-1; the match to TRBD2 covers 12 bases. V lost 4 bases and J lost 9; bases outside the gene matches: 4. The CDR3 contains 14 residues. Germline V CDR1 and CDR2: MNHEY, SVGEGT. This CDR3 is CASSWTSGMVEQFF. Here the CDR3 DNA reads TGTGCCAGCAGTTGGACTAGCGGGATGGTTGAGCAGTTCTTC.

This clonotype was recorded a few times. This chain uses TRBV24-1 with TRBJ2-7; D perhaps matches TRBD1 (5 bases). CDR1 is KGHDR, CDR2 SFDVKD, per germline. The CDR3 is made up of 14 amino acids. Trimming left V 4 bases short and J 1 base short, with 10 bases between. The CDR3 here is CATSEGPPSYEQYF. The CDR3, as DNA: TGTGCCACCAGTGAGGGGCCCCCTTCCTACGAGCAGTACTTC.

The chain employs TRBV12-5 and TRBJ2-5, with a weak D call TRBD1 (5 bases). This CDR3 is built from 19 residues. The ends were cut back, 0 bases at V and 2 bases at J, with 22 bases in the middle. Germline lookup yields CDR1 LGHNT and CDR2 FRNRAP. The CDR3 nucleotides are TGTGCTAGTGGTTTGGTACTTTTCGGCCAGGGAAGGCGGCAAGAGACCCAGTACTTC. Translation: CASGLVLFGQGRRQETQYF.

This clonotype was observed many times. The V and J genes are TRBV3-1 and TRBJ2-3, with no clear D. V was pared by 0 bases and J by 1 base, with 8 bases between. The CDR3 loop spans 15 amino acids. Germline CDR1 and CDR2: LGHDT and YNNKEL (reference sequence). Here the CDR3 DNA reads TGTGCCAGCAGCCAAGAAGGGTCGGGCACAGATACGCAGTATTTT. It is translated as CASSQEGSGTDTQYF.

The chain employs TRBV7-9 and TRBJ2-7; the match to TRBD1 covers 9 bases. J was trimmed by 3 bases and V by 8 bases; bases with no gene match: 2. The CDR3 spans 12 residues. Germline-derived CDR1 and CDR2 are SEHNR and FQNEAQ (reference sequence). CDR3 coding DNA: TGTGCCAGCGGGACAGGGAACTACGAGCAGTACTTC. It encodes CASGTGNYEQYF.

A few counts support this clonotype. The chain couples TRBV28 to TRBJ2-4; 8 positions agree with TRBD1. The CDR3 has 13 residues. J lost 8 bases, V lost 6 bases, and 6 bases had no gene match. The germline V gene encodes CDR1 MDHEN and CDR2 SYDVKM. CDR3 amino acids: CASSHQGADIQYF. CDR3 coding DNA: TGTGCCAGCAGCCACCAGGGGGCGGACATTCAGTACTTC. Complete variable domain (other parts from reference TRBV28 and TRBJ2-4): DVKVTQSSRYLVKRTGEKVFLECVQDMDHENMFWYRQDPGLGLRLIYFSYDVKMKEKGDIPEGYSVSREKKERFSLILESASTNQTSMYLCASSHQGADIQYFGAGTRLSVL.

V is TRBV15 and J is TRBJ2-7; D not resolved. From germline, CDR1 is LNHNV and CDR2 YYDKDF (reference sequence). The CDR3 length is 15 residues. Between the trimmed V and J ends, which lost 0 bases and 2 bases, there was a span of 11 bases. In DNA form, the CDR3 reads TGTGCCACCAGCAGAGATCTAACGGTGACCTACGAGCAGTACTTC. Amino acid sequence: CATSRDLTVTYEQYF.

This sequence joins TRBV2 and TRBJ2-1; weak D call: TRBD2 (5 bases). Looked up from germline, CDR1 is SNHLY and CDR2 is FYNNEI. This CDR3 is 15 amino acids long. V was trimmed by 2 bases and J by 5 bases, leaving 13 bases between them. CDR3 coding DNA: TGTGCCAGCAGTGAAAACGGGAAGTGGGACAATGAGCAGTTCTTC. It is translated as CASSENGKWDNEQFF.